The rows below give T cell receptor beta chains drawn from one sample of a study of brain T cells in children with intractable seizures. Libraries were prepared by immunoSEQ multiplex PCR; TCRdb keeps only in-frame clonotypes and omits some of them. The sample has about 340,000 clones, 93% seen once; the top ten hold 4.5% to 7%. This specimen consisted of peripheral blood, obtained approximately 5 months after surgery. The receptor source for this set is a boy younger than two with tuberous sclerosis and intractable seizures. CDR3s include the opening cysteine and the closing phenylalanine or tryptophan. A D gene is named only where the DNA matches it firmly. Only part of the rows carry a size: once, few, many, or a class if the clone is expanded.

length	V	J	size	D	CDR3	DNA
14	TRBV14	TRBJ1-1	-	-	CASSQDFGNTEAFF	TGTGCCAGCAGCCAAGATTTCGGGAACACTGAAGCTTTCTTT
16	TRBV7-9	TRBJ2-7	-	TRBD1	CASSLPPGQGAGEQYF	TGTGCCAGCAGCTTGCCTCCGGGACAGGGGGCGGGGGAGCAGTACTTC
12	TRBV30	TRBJ1-1	-	-	CAWSVSSTEAFF	TGTGCCTGGAGTGTATCATCCACTGAAGCTTTCTTT
19	TRBV11-3	TRBJ2-3	-	TRBD2	CASSLYKGLAGDSTDTQYF	TGTGCCAGCAGCCTTTACAAGGGGCTAGCGGGAGATAGCACAGATACGCAGTATTTT
12	TRBV30	TRBJ1-3	-	-	CAWSPQGNTIYF	TGTGCCTGGAGCCCGCAGGGAAACACCATATATTTT
17	TRBV27	TRBJ1-5	-	-	CASRSRGGLYSNQPQHF	TGTGCCAGCCGGTCGCGGGGAGGGTTATATAGCAATCAGCCCCAGCATTTT
13	TRBV6-5	TRBJ1-1	-	-	CASSYRRGAEAFF	TGTGCCAGCAGTTACCGCAGGGGAGCTGAAGCTTTCTTT
17	TRBV7-2	TRBJ1-2	-	-	CASSLEGGRGGPYGYTF	TGTGCCAGCAGCTTAGAGGGGGGGAGGGGAGGCCCCTATGGCTACACCTTC
14	TRBV19	TRBJ1-6	once	-	CASSIDQGGSPLHF	TGTGCCAGTAGTATAGATCAGGGCGGCTCACCCCTCCACTTT
15	TRBV24-1	TRBJ2-1	-	TRBD2	CATMPGREPDNEQFF	TGTGCCACAATGCCGGGGCGGGAGCCCGACAATGAGCAGTTCTTC
15	TRBV11-3	TRBJ2-7	once	-	CASSLGFGGSYEQYF	TGTGCCAGCAGCTTAGGATTTGGCGGGTCCTACGAGCAGTACTTC
11	TRBV29-1	TRBJ1-2	once	-	CSVGGRYGYTF	TGCAGCGTTGGGGGCCGTTATGGCTACACCTTC
15	TRBV6-5	TRBJ1-1	once	-	CASSDSDRLNTEAFF	TGTGCCAGCAGTGACTCGGACAGACTGAACACTGAAGCTTTCTTT
15	TRBV6-5	TRBJ2-2	-	-	CASSTVTSGTGELFF	TGTGCCAGCAGTACCGTGACTAGTGGGACCGGGGAGCTGTTTTTT
14	TRBV29-1	TRBJ1-2	-	-	CSVDQPQGHYGYTF	TGCAGCGTTGATCAACCCCAGGGGCACTATGGCTACACCTTC
13	TRBV14	TRBJ2-1	-	-	CASSQDLTDEQFF	TGTGCCAGCAGCCAAGACTTGACAGATGAGCAGTTCTTC
15	TRBV7-2	TRBJ1-1	-	-	CASSLNRIPDTEAFF	TGTGCCAGCAGCCTGAACAGGATCCCGGACACTGAAGCTTTCTTT